This TCR beta chain was retrieved from a study of shared clonotypes between healthy human individuals. The CDR3 spans 13 residues. With 4 bases removed from V and 7 bases from J, the gap between germline ends came to 11 bases. CDR1 is KGHSH and CDR2 is LQKENI in the germline V gene. Study findings and constraints: Sequencing depth was predicted to influence how clonotypes are shared among donors.

Remarks on this clone: Its antigen remains unknown.

Per the original methods: Junction-only sequences without quality scores came from ImmunoSEQ, so filtering differed. Some clones are missing from TCRdb's copy, which holds only in-frame ones; the method was immunoSEQ multiplex PCR. V, J and clone size were drawn from that table, and D and trimming were deduced from the DNA. The profile shows over a million clones, 97% to 99% of them singletons. Recent acute infections and vaccinations were absent in the healthy HIV-negative adult donors. The rearrangement links TRBV18 to TRBJ2-1; D is unresolved. The sequence was collected from a man aged 25 to 45 in good health. The sample comprised naive CD4+ T cells sorted from blood. The subset denotes: CD45RA+ positively selected. The DNA of the CDR3 is TGTGCCAGCTCACAATTGGGGTTTAATGAGCAGTTCTTC. It translates to CASSQLGFNEQFF.